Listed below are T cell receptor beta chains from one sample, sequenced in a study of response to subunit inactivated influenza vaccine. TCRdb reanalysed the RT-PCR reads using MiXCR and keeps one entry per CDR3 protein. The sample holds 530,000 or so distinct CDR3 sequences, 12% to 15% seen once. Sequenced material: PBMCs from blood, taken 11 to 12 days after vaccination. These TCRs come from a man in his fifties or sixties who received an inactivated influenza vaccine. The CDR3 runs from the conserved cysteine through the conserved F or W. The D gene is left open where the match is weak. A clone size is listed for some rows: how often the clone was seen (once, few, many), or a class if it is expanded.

CDR3 protein: CSARDLALSYNEQFF
CDR3 DNA: TGCAGTGCTAGAGATCTAGCCCTCTCCTACAATGAGCAGTTCTTC
J gene: TRBJ2-1
clone size: -
V gene: TRBV20-1
D gene: -

CDR3 protein: CSAPRGGRAKNIQYF
CDR3 DNA: TGCAGTGCCCCTCGGGGTGGGAGGGCAAAAAACATTCAGTACTTC
J gene: TRBJ2-4
clone size: few
V gene: TRBV20-1
D gene: TRBD2

CDR3 protein: CASSQAWGGAETQYF
CDR3 DNA: TGTGCCAGCAGCCAAGCATGGGGGGGGGCGGAGACCCAGTACTTC
J gene: TRBJ2-5
clone size: few
V gene: TRBV4-2
D gene: -

CDR3 protein: CATSRGWEYGYTF
CDR3 DNA: TGTGCCACCAGCAGAGGTTGGGAGTATGGCTACACCTTC
J gene: TRBJ1-2
clone size: few
V gene: TRBV15
D gene: -

CDR3 protein: CSVEGGHSSSYEQYF
CDR3 DNA: TGCAGCGTTGAAGGTGGTCACTCGAGCTCCTACGAGCAGTACTTC
J gene: TRBJ2-7
clone size: -
V gene: TRBV29-1
D gene: -

CDR3 protein: CASSRLQDLSYNEQFF
CDR3 DNA: TGTGCCAGCAGCCGCCTCCAAGACCTCTCCTACAATGAGCAGTTCTTC
J gene: TRBJ2-1
clone size: -
V gene: TRBV7-2
D gene: -

CDR3 protein: CATSDTVLASSYNEQFF
CDR3 DNA: TGTGCCACCAGTGATACCGTGCTGGCAAGCTCCTACAATGAGCAGTTCTTC
J gene: TRBJ2-1
clone size: -
V gene: TRBV24-1
D gene: -

CDR3 protein: CASSRRDSNTGELFF
CDR3 DNA: TGTGCCAGCAGCCGCCGGGACTCTAACACCGGGGAGCTGTTTTTT
J gene: TRBJ2-2
clone size: -
V gene: TRBV27
D gene: -

CDR3 protein: CASSQSSEQYF
CDR3 DNA: TGTGCCAGCAGCCAATCCTCCGAGCAGTACTTC
J gene: TRBJ2-7
clone size: many
V gene: TRBV14
D gene: -

CDR3 protein: CSARDLKNTIYF
CDR3 DNA: TGCAGTGCTAGAGATCTGAAAAACACCATATATTTT
J gene: TRBJ1-3
clone size: -
V gene: TRBV20-1
D gene: -

CDR3 protein: CASSRRSTGAAGDTQYF
CDR3 DNA: TGTGCCAGCAGCCGACGATCGACAGGGGCCGCCGGAGATACGCAGTATTTT
J gene: TRBJ2-3
clone size: many
V gene: TRBV7-2
D gene: TRBD1

CDR3 protein: CAWRGFDNTNEKLFF
CDR3 DNA: TGTGCCTGGAGAGGATTTGACAACACTAATGAAAAACTGTTTTTT
J gene: TRBJ1-4
clone size: -
V gene: TRBV30
D gene: -

CDR3 protein: CATYGPGREQFF
CDR3 DNA: TGTGCCACGTACGGACCGGGACGCGAGCAGTTCTTC
J gene: TRBJ2-1
clone size: -
V gene: TRBV12-3/TRBV12-4
D gene: -

CDR3 protein: CASSLTGDPSPLHF
CDR3 DNA: TGCGCCAGCAGCCTCACAGGGGACCCTTCACCCCTCCACTTT
J gene: TRBJ1-6
clone size: few
V gene: TRBV5-1
D gene: TRBD1

CDR3 protein: CASTGAQGPDTQYF
CDR3 DNA: TGTGCCAGCACGGGAGCTCAAGGCCCAGATACGCAGTATTTT
J gene: TRBJ2-3
clone size: -
V gene: TRBV28
D gene: -

CDR3 protein: CSVAADSYNEQFF
CDR3 DNA: TGCAGCGTTGCGGCGGATTCATACAATGAGCAGTTCTTC
J gene: TRBJ2-1
clone size: -
V gene: TRBV29-1
D gene: -

CDR3 protein: CASNGLAPNTQYF
CDR3 DNA: TGCGCCAGCAACGGACTAGCGCCAAATACGCAGTATTTT
J gene: TRBJ2-3
clone size: -
V gene: TRBV10-2
D gene: TRBD2

CDR3 protein: CATSREARASPVAETQYF
CDR3 DNA: TGTGCCACCAGCAGAGAAGCTAGGGCTAGCCCTGTCGCGGAGACCCAGTACTTC
J gene: TRBJ2-5
clone size: few
V gene: TRBV15
D gene: -

CDR3 protein: CASSVTDHEQYF
CDR3 DNA: TGTGCCAGCAGCGTGACAGACCACGAGCAGTACTTC
J gene: TRBJ2-7
clone size: few
V gene: TRBV2
D gene: -

CDR3 protein: CSVVSGYEGGFYGYTF
CDR3 DNA: TGCAGCGTTGTATCGGGGTACGAAGGCGGGTTCTATGGCTACACCTTC
J gene: TRBJ1-2
clone size: -
V gene: TRBV29-1
D gene: -

CDR3 protein: CASWDRSETQYF
CDR3 DNA: TGTGCCAGCTGGGACAGGTCAGAGACCCAGTACTTC
J gene: TRBJ2-5
clone size: -
V gene: TRBV6-2/TRBV6-3
D gene: TRBD1

CDR3 protein: CASSQELGTNEKLFF
CDR3 DNA: TGTGCCAGCAGCCAAGAACTGGGTACCAATGAAAAACTGTTTTTT
J gene: TRBJ1-4
clone size: once
V gene: TRBV4-2
D gene: -

CDR3 protein: CATRTGNSPLHF
CDR3 DNA: TGTGCCACCCGGACAGGGAACTCACCCCTCCACTTT
J gene: TRBJ1-6
clone size: many
V gene: TRBV10-3
D gene: TRBD1

CDR3 protein: CASSLDARRLSNANYGYTF
CDR3 DNA: TGCGCCAGCAGCTTGGACGCCAGGAGACTTAGTAACGCTAACTATGGCTACACCTTC
J gene: TRBJ1-2
clone size: -
V gene: TRBV5-1
D gene: -

CDR3 protein: CASSPDGGRTGELFF
CDR3 DNA: TGTGCCAGCAGCCCCGATGGCGGACGCACCGGGGAGCTGTTTTTT
J gene: TRBJ2-2
clone size: few
V gene: TRBV6-2/TRBV6-3
D gene: -

CDR3 protein: CASTGLAGGGGELFF
CDR3 DNA: TGTGCCAGCACTGGACTAGCGGGAGGTGGTGGGGAGCTGTTTTTT
J gene: TRBJ2-2
clone size: -
V gene: TRBV2
D gene: TRBD2

CDR3 protein: CASSMAGSYEQYF
CDR3 DNA: TGTGCCAGCAGCATGGCCGGCTCCTACGAGCAGTACTTC
J gene: TRBJ2-7
clone size: few
V gene: TRBV7-2
D gene: -

CDR3 protein: CASSPVKRATYEQYF
CDR3 DNA: TGTGCCAGCAGCCCCGTGAAGCGGGCAACCTACGAGCAGTACTTC
J gene: TRBJ2-7
clone size: few
V gene: TRBV7-2
D gene: -

CDR3 protein: CASSYSGAGGRFF
CDR3 DNA: TGTGCCAGCAGTTACTCTGGGGCGGGAGGTCGATTCTTC
J gene: TRBJ2-1
clone size: -
V gene: TRBV6-2/TRBV6-3
D gene: TRBD2

CDR3 protein: CASSNLAGSSYEQYF
CDR3 DNA: TGTGCCAGCAGTAATCTAGCGGGAAGTTCATACGAGCAGTACTTC
J gene: TRBJ2-7
clone size: -
V gene: TRBV28
D gene: TRBD2

CDR3 protein: CASSQRQEETQYF
CDR3 DNA: TGTGCCAGCAGCCAGAGACAGGAGGAGACCCAGTACTTC
J gene: TRBJ2-5
clone size: -
V gene: TRBV12-3/TRBV12-4
D gene: -

CDR3 protein: CSARTQGARGPRAQHF
CDR3 DNA: TGCAGTGCTAGAACACAGGGGGCGCGGGGACCTAGGGCCCAGCATTTT
J gene: TRBJ1-5
clone size: few
V gene: TRBV20-1
D gene: TRBD1

CDR3 protein: CASSLEGGGDYNEQFF
CDR3 DNA: TGCGCCAGCAGCTTGGAAGGCGGGGGGGACTACAATGAGCAGTTCTTC
J gene: TRBJ2-1
clone size: few
V gene: TRBV5-1
D gene: TRBD2

CDR3 protein: CASSEVRPGPFF
CDR3 DNA: TGTGCCAGCAGTGAAGTTAGGCCCGGCCCGTTCTTC
J gene: TRBJ2-1
clone size: few
V gene: TRBV2
D gene: -

CDR3 protein: CASSQEAGRNTEAFF
CDR3 DNA: TGCGCCAGCAGCCAAGAGGCTGGCCGGAACACTGAAGCTTTCTTT
J gene: TRBJ1-1
clone size: few
V gene: TRBV4-3
D gene: -

CDR3 protein: CASSLKWQPAQETQYF
CDR3 DNA: TGTGCCAGCAGCTTGAAGTGGCAGCCAGCCCAAGAGACCCAGTACTTC
J gene: TRBJ2-5
clone size: -
V gene: TRBV11-2
D gene: -

CDR3 protein: CSAPRGAEVKNIQYF
CDR3 DNA: TGCAGTGCTCCCAGAGGGGCGGAGGTCAAAAACATTCAGTACTTC
J gene: TRBJ2-4
clone size: few
V gene: TRBV20-1
D gene: -

CDR3 protein: CASSTSGFPTDTQYF
CDR3 DNA: TGTGCCAGTAGTACCAGCGGGTTTCCCACAGATACGCAGTATTTT
J gene: TRBJ2-3
clone size: once
V gene: TRBV19
D gene: -

CDR3 protein: CASSSGQGASYEQYF
CDR3 DNA: TGTGCCAGCAGCTCGGGACAGGGGGCGTCTTACGAGCAGTACTTC
J gene: TRBJ2-7
clone size: few
V gene: TRBV7-8
D gene: TRBD1

CDR3 protein: CAISEVGGGNTIYF
CDR3 DNA: TGTGCCATCAGTGAGGTCGGTGGGGGAAACACCATATATTTT
J gene: TRBJ1-3
clone size: -
V gene: TRBV10-3
D gene: -

CDR3 protein: CSARPAREGDYGYTF
CDR3 DNA: TGCAGTGCTAGGCCCGCCAGGGAGGGCGACTATGGCTACACCTTC
J gene: TRBJ1-2
clone size: -
V gene: TRBV20-1
D gene: -